The rows below give T cell receptor beta chains drawn from one sample of a study of cytomegalovirus exposure and HLA in healthy donors. The method was immunoSEQ multiplex PCR; TCRdb's version includes in-frame clones alone and lacks a portion of them. The table records roughly 180,000 clones, 80% of them present only once. The specimen sequenced was PBMCs. The receptors derive from a man aged 30-40 years in good health and CMV-seropositive. CDR3s include the opening cysteine and the closing phenylalanine or tryptophan. D genes are given only for firm matches. Some rows have no size entry. The others give once, few or many, or a class for an expanded clone.

CDR3 protein: CASRTARQGVEQFF
CDR3 DNA: TGTGCCAGCCGTACCGCGAGGCAAGGAGTGGAGCAGTTCTTC
D gene: -
V gene: TRBV6-1
clone size: -
J gene: TRBJ2-1

CDR3 protein: CASSPPDRVNTEAFF
CDR3 DNA: TGTGCCAGTAGCCCACCGGACAGGGTGAACACTGAAGCTTTCTTT
D gene: TRBD1
V gene: TRBV19
clone size: -
J gene: TRBJ1-1

CDR3 protein: CASSLGGGNQPQHF
CDR3 DNA: TGTGCCAGCAGCTTGGGGGGAGGCAATCAGCCCCAGCATTTT
D gene: -
V gene: TRBV7-6
clone size: -
J gene: TRBJ1-5

CDR3 protein: CASRRTGADTEAFF
CDR3 DNA: TGTGCCAGCAGACGTACAGGGGCAGACACTGAAGCTTTCTTT
D gene: TRBD1
V gene: TRBV7-2
clone size: -
J gene: TRBJ1-1

CDR3 protein: CASSYRAGRNYGYTF
CDR3 DNA: TGTGCCAGCAGTTACCGGGCAGGGAGGAACTATGGCTACACCTTC
D gene: -
V gene: TRBV6-5
clone size: few
J gene: TRBJ1-2

CDR3 protein: CASSAGQINEKLFF
CDR3 DNA: TGTGCCAGCAGTGCTGGGCAGATTAATGAAAAACTGTTTTTT
D gene: -
V gene: TRBV6-5
clone size: once
J gene: TRBJ1-4

CDR3 protein: CASSPWTSGRNTDTQYF
CDR3 DNA: TGTGCCAGCTCACCTTGGACTAGCGGGAGGAACACAGATACGCAGTATTTT
D gene: TRBD2
V gene: TRBV18
clone size: -
J gene: TRBJ2-3

CDR3 protein: CASSLEGGSYNEQFF
CDR3 DNA: TGTGCCAGCAGCTTAGAGGGGGGAAGTTACAATGAGCAGTTCTTC
D gene: -
V gene: TRBV11-3
clone size: -
J gene: TRBJ2-1

CDR3 protein: CASSLVRQGAPDTQYF
CDR3 DNA: TGCGCCAGCAGCTTGGTTCGGCAGGGCGCGCCAGATACGCAGTATTTT
D gene: -
V gene: TRBV5-1
clone size: -
J gene: TRBJ2-3

CDR3 protein: CASSQDLGGLSGANVLTF
CDR3 DNA: TGTGCCAGCAGCCAAGATCTTGGAGGTCTCTCTGGGGCCAACGTCCTGACTTTC
D gene: -
V gene: TRBV14
clone size: -
J gene: TRBJ2-6

CDR3 protein: CASSLDAGSRSNYGYTF
CDR3 DNA: TGCGCCAGCAGCTTGGACGCAGGGTCCCGTTCTAACTATGGCTACACCTTC
D gene: -
V gene: TRBV5-1
clone size: -
J gene: TRBJ1-2

CDR3 protein: CASSFQAGRPTDTQYF
CDR3 DNA: TGTGCCAGCAGCTTCCAAGCGGGGCGGCCCACAGATACGCAGTATTTT
D gene: TRBD2
V gene: TRBV13
clone size: -
J gene: TRBJ2-3

CDR3 protein: CASSNRMNTEAFF
CDR3 DNA: TGTGCCAGCAGTAACAGAATGAACACTGAAGCTTTCTTT
D gene: -
V gene: TRBV27
clone size: -
J gene: TRBJ1-1

CDR3 protein: CASSSTGDPPYEQYF
CDR3 DNA: TGTGCCAGCAGCTCCACAGGGGATCCTCCCTACGAGCAGTACTTC
D gene: TRBD1
V gene: TRBV5-6
clone size: -
J gene: TRBJ2-7

CDR3 protein: CASSQDGTGLVGELFF
CDR3 DNA: TGCGCCAGCAGCCAAGACGGGACAGGGTTGGTCGGGGAGCTGTTTTTT
D gene: TRBD1
V gene: TRBV4-3
clone size: once
J gene: TRBJ2-2

CDR3 protein: CASSMRTDTQYF
CDR3 DNA: TGTGCCAGTAGTATGAGGACAGATACGCAGTATTTT
D gene: -
V gene: TRBV19
clone size: -
J gene: TRBJ2-3

CDR3 protein: CASSIALNTGELFF
CDR3 DNA: TGTGCCAGTAGTATAGCACTGAACACCGGGGAGCTGTTTTTT
D gene: -
V gene: TRBV19
clone size: -
J gene: TRBJ2-2

CDR3 protein: CAWSGASLTYGYTF
CDR3 DNA: TGTGCCTGGAGTGGGGCCAGCTTGACCTATGGCTACACCTTC
D gene: -
V gene: TRBV30
clone size: -
J gene: TRBJ1-2

CDR3 protein: CASTSQSYTDTQYF
CDR3 DNA: TGTGCCAGTACCTCGCAATCCTACACAGATACGCAGTATTTT
D gene: -
V gene: TRBV19
clone size: once
J gene: TRBJ2-3

CDR3 protein: CASSQLGQGLGNTIYF
CDR3 DNA: TGCGCCAGCAGCCAACTCGGACAGGGATTGGGAAACACCATATATTTT
D gene: TRBD1
V gene: TRBV4-1
clone size: -
J gene: TRBJ1-3

CDR3 protein: CASSGQTPGQRMGTQYF
CDR3 DNA: TGTGCCAGCAGTGGACAAACCCCGGGACAGAGAATGGGGACCCAGTACTTC
D gene: TRBD1
V gene: TRBV6-1
clone size: -
J gene: TRBJ2-5

CDR3 protein: CASSQWASGGDALNTGELFF
CDR3 DNA: TGTGCCAGCAGCCAATGGGCTAGCGGGGGGGACGCCCTGAACACCGGGGAGCTGTTTTTT
D gene: TRBD2
V gene: TRBV14
clone size: once
J gene: TRBJ2-2

CDR3 protein: CASSYLGARGTGELFF
CDR3 DNA: TGTGCCAGCAGCTACCTCGGGGCACGGGGGACCGGGGAGCTGTTTTTT
D gene: -
V gene: TRBV7-3
clone size: -
J gene: TRBJ2-2

CDR3 protein: CASSSGGAENTEAFF
CDR3 DNA: TGTGCCAGCAGCTCGGGGGGGGCCGAGAACACTGAAGCTTTCTTT
D gene: -
V gene: TRBV11-3
clone size: once
J gene: TRBJ1-1

CDR3 protein: CASSLATGAVTEAFF
CDR3 DNA: TGCGCCAGCAGCTTGGCGACAGGGGCTGTCACTGAAGCTTTCTTT
D gene: TRBD1
V gene: TRBV5-1
clone size: -
J gene: TRBJ1-1

CDR3 protein: CASSLAAGGPSEQYF
CDR3 DNA: TGTGCCAGCAGCTTAGCAGCGGGGGGGCCGAGCGAGCAGTACTTC
D gene: TRBD2
V gene: TRBV11-2
clone size: -
J gene: TRBJ2-7

CDR3 protein: CAWSSPPPRGEGQYEQFF
CDR3 DNA: TGTGCCTGGAGTAGTCCCCCTCCTCGGGGGGAGGGCCAGTATGAGCAGTTCTTC
D gene: TRBD2
V gene: TRBV30
clone size: -
J gene: TRBJ2-1

CDR3 protein: CASSSWGGPGELFF
CDR3 DNA: TGTGCCAGCAGCTCATGGGGAGGTCCCGGGGAGCTGTTTTTT
D gene: -
V gene: TRBV5-6
clone size: -
J gene: TRBJ2-2

CDR3 protein: CASSLKVEGWGEAFF
CDR3 DNA: TGTGCCAGCAGTCTCAAGGTTGAGGGCTGGGGTGAAGCTTTCTTT
D gene: -
V gene: TRBV9
clone size: few
J gene: TRBJ1-1

CDR3 protein: CASTRTGQYTEAFF
CDR3 DNA: TGTGCCAGCACTAGGACAGGGCAATACACTGAAGCTTTCTTT
D gene: TRBD1
V gene: TRBV11-2
clone size: -
J gene: TRBJ1-1

CDR3 protein: CAAEPRFNYGYTF
CDR3 DNA: TGTGCCGCCGAGCCGCGATTTAACTATGGCTACACCTTC
D gene: -
V gene: TRBV6-1
clone size: -
J gene: TRBJ1-2

CDR3 protein: CASSLPFNRLAGGGETQYF
CDR3 DNA: TGTGCCAGCAGCTTGCCCTTCAACCGACTAGCGGGAGGGGGAGAGACCCAGTACTTC
D gene: TRBD2
V gene: TRBV7-9
clone size: -
J gene: TRBJ2-5

CDR3 protein: CASSLSRQAGYTF
CDR3 DNA: TGCGCCAGCAGCTTGTCCCGACAGGCGGGCTACACCTTC
D gene: -
V gene: TRBV5-1
clone size: -
J gene: TRBJ1-2

CDR3 protein: CASSLGLAGYYEQYF
CDR3 DNA: TGCGCCAGCAGCTTAGGACTAGCGGGTTACTACGAGCAGTACTTC
D gene: TRBD2
V gene: TRBV5-1
clone size: once
J gene: TRBJ2-7

CDR3 protein: CASRRRGVRELFF
CDR3 DNA: TGTGCCAGCAGACGCAGGGGAGTTAGGGAGCTGTTTTTT
D gene: -
V gene: TRBV27
clone size: -
J gene: TRBJ2-2

CDR3 protein: CASSPRDRGVQPQHF
CDR3 DNA: TGTGCCAGCAGTCCAAGGGACAGGGGGGTCCAGCCCCAGCATTTT
D gene: TRBD1
V gene: TRBV27
clone size: once
J gene: TRBJ1-5

CDR3 protein: CASSMTVVWEQYF
CDR3 DNA: TGTGCCAGCAGCATGACAGTAGTTTGGGAGCAGTACTTC
D gene: -
V gene: TRBV11-2
clone size: -
J gene: TRBJ2-7

CDR3 protein: CASSLSSGRSGELFF
CDR3 DNA: TGTGCCAGCAGCTTAAGCAGCGGGAGGTCCGGGGAGCTGTTTTTT
D gene: TRBD2
V gene: TRBV7-3
clone size: -
J gene: TRBJ2-2

CDR3 protein: CASSPLQGRVGEKLFF
CDR3 DNA: TGTGCCAGCAGCCCACTACAGGGGCGAGTAGGTGAAAAACTGTTTTTT
D gene: TRBD1
V gene: TRBV11-2
clone size: -
J gene: TRBJ1-4

CDR3 protein: CASSGDYPNDEQFF
CDR3 DNA: TGTGCCAGCAGCGGGGACTATCCCAACGATGAGCAGTTCTTC
D gene: TRBD2
V gene: TRBV9
clone size: once
J gene: TRBJ2-1

CDR3 protein: CASSVNPGEGYTF
CDR3 DNA: TGTGCCAGCAGCGTAAATCCAGGGGAAGGCTACACCTTC
D gene: -
V gene: TRBV9
clone size: once
J gene: TRBJ1-2

CDR3 protein: CASTTMGGNEQFF
CDR3 DNA: TGTGCCAGCACTACAATGGGGGGAAATGAGCAGTTCTTC
D gene: -
V gene: TRBV18
clone size: once
J gene: TRBJ2-1

CDR3 protein: CASSPREGRGNQPQHF
CDR3 DNA: TGTGCCAGCAGCCCCCGGGAGGGACGGGGCAATCAGCCCCAGCATTTT
D gene: -
V gene: TRBV6-6
clone size: -
J gene: TRBJ1-5

CDR3 protein: CSVDGPGGTDTQYF
CDR3 DNA: TGCAGCGTTGACGGGCCGGGGGGCACAGATACGCAGTATTTT
D gene: -
V gene: TRBV29-1
clone size: -
J gene: TRBJ2-3

CDR3 protein: CASSKPTPGGGYTF
CDR3 DNA: TGTGCCAGCAGTAAACCGACCCCGGGAGGTGGCTACACCTTC
D gene: -
V gene: TRBV25-1
clone size: -
J gene: TRBJ1-2

CDR3 protein: CATAAGMADTQYF
CDR3 DNA: TGTGCCACCGCCGCAGGGATGGCAGATACGCAGTATTTT
D gene: -
V gene: TRBV9
clone size: -
J gene: TRBJ2-3